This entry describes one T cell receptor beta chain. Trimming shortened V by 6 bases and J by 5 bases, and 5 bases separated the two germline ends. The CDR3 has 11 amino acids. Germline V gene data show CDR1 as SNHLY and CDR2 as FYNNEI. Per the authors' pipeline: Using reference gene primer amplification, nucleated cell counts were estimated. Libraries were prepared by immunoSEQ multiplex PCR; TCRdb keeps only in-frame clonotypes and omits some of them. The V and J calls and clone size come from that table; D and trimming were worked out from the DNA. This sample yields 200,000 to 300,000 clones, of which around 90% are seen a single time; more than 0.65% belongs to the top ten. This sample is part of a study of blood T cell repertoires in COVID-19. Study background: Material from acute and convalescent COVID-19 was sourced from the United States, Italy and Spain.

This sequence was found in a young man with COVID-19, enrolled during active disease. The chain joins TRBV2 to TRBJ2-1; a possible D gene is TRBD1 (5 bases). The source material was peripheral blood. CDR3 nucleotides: TGTGCCAGCAGCAGGGACAATGAGCAGTTCTTC. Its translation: CASSRDNEQFF.